This T cell receptor (beta chain) was sequenced for a study of identical twins. Notes on this clonotype: Its target is unknown.

Template switching introduced a universal primer site, and the cDNA bore unique molecular identifiers. TCRdb re-analysed the 5' RACE reads in MiXCR, keeping a single row per CDR3 protein. This sample has about 240,000 distinct CDR3 sequences, with about an eighth found just once. Study outcomes and limitations: Recombination models fit unrelated individuals' TCR alpha sharing but underestimated twins'. The analysis was cross-sectional rather than longitudinal within donors.

Germline trimming cut 4 bases from V and 2 bases from J; bases unmatched to any gene: 7. The CDR3 length is 16 residues. The V gene's germline CDR1 is DFQATT and CDR2 SNEGSKA (reference sequence). These data were also reused for a study on yellow fever vaccine responses in identical twins.

The sequence derives from a woman between 18 and 29 years old in good health. The sample was memory (CD45RO+) T cells sorted from blood. The chain is built from TRBV20-1 and TRBJ2-6; 8 bases map to TRBD1. CDR3 sequence reads: CSATPDRDAGANVLTF. The CDR3 nucleotides read TGCAGTGCTACGCCGGACAGGGACGCTGGGGCCAACGTCCTGACTTTC.